These 8 T cell receptor beta chains were sequenced from one sample in a study of cytomegalovirus exposure and HLA in healthy donors. Primers: 60 Vbeta forward and 13 Jbeta reverse. The repertoire was sequenced with immunoSEQ multiplex PCR; TCRdb's copy has only in-frame clones and lacks some. The sample contains under 70,000 clones, roughly two thirds of which appear only once. Material: PBMCs. The receptors shown here come from a woman in her 30s in good health and CMV-seronegative.

The chain combines TRBV7-9 with TRBJ1-4; no firm D call. CDR1 is SEHNR and CDR2 is FQNEAQ in the germline V gene (reference sequence). Trimming stripped 2 bases from V and 6 bases from J, with 13 bases between. The length of the CDR3 is 15 residues. The CDR3 bases are TGTGCCAGCAGCTTAATGGGAGTCGGGGATGAAAAACTGTTTTTT. This sequence encodes CASSLMGVGDEKLFF. Full variable domain (missing parts from reference TRBV7-9 and TRBJ1-4): DTGVSQNPRHKITKRGQNVTFRCDPISEHNRLYWYRQTLGQGPEFLTYFQNEAQLEKSRLLSDRFSAERPKGSFSTLEIQRTEQGDSAMYLCASSLMGVGDEKLFFGSGTQLSVL.

J is TRBJ1-5 and V is TRBV11-2; 9 bases match TRBD1. The junction had 14 bases not matched to a gene; V was cut back by 1 base and J by 7 bases. The CDR3 runs to 18 residues. Germline CDR1 SGHAT, CDR2 FQNNGV. The CDR3 sequence: CASSLGGQGAGSDQPQHF. The CDR3, as DNA: TGTGCCAGCAGCTTAGGGGGACAGGGTGCGGGTAGCGACCAGCCCCAGCATTTT.

The gene calls are TRBV10-3 and TRBJ2-7; TRBD1 agrees at 7 bases. The CDR3 length is 16 residues. V lost 6 bases and J lost 0; bases outside the gene matches: 11. Germline V gene sequence: CDR1 ENHRY, CDR2 SYGVKD. Here the CDR3 reads CAIRETTRQGSYEQYF. The CDR3 DNA is TGTGCCATCAGGGAGACCACGCGACAGGGCTCCTACGAGCAGTACTTC.

In this sample, this clone turned up once. J is TRBJ1-2 and V is TRBV9, with 9 bases lining up with TRBD1. CDR1 and CDR2 (germline): SGDLS, YYNGEE. V trimming: 4 bases; J trimming: 4 bases; junction bases outside the gene matches: 14. The CDR3 spans 17 residues. The CDR3, as DNA: TGTGCCAGCAGCCAATTCCCCGGGACAGGGTCGACCTATGGCTACACCTTC. This translates into CASSQFPGTGSTYGYTF. Based on the CDR3 plus reference TRBV9 and TRBJ1-2, the full variable domain is DSGVTQTPKHLITATGQRVTLRCSPRSGDLSVYWYQQSLDQGLQFLIQYYNGEERAKGNILERFSAQQFPDLHSELNLSSLELGDSALYFCASSQFPGTGSTYGYTFGSGTRLTVV.

J is TRBJ2-7 and V is TRBV25-1; 8 bases are shared with TRBD1. V trimming: 1 base; J trimming: 2 bases; junction bases outside the gene matches: 7. The CDR3 is 16 residues long. The germline V gene encodes CDR1 MGHDK and CDR2 SYGVNS. CDR3 residues: CASSEFSPGGPYEQYF. CDR3 bases: TGTGCCAGCAGTGAATTTTCGCCAGGGGGCCCCTACGAGCAGTACTTC.

The chain is built from TRBV9 and TRBJ2-1; 9 bases map to TRBD1. The CDR3 length is 15 residues. V shed 3 bases and J 0 bases; nucleotides not matched to a gene: 1. CDR1 and CDR2 from the germline V gene are SGDLS and YYNGEE. CDR3 amino acids: CASSATGGSYNEQFF. CDR3 coding DNA: TGTGCCAGCAGCGCGACAGGGGGCTCCTACAATGAGCAGTTCTTC.

V is TRBV30 and J is TRBJ1-5, with TRBD1 as a possible D gene (5 bases). CDR3 length: 14 amino acids. Trimming removed 4 bases from V and 6 bases from J, with 16 bases in between. The germline CDR1 and CDR2 sequences are GTSNPN and SVGIG (reference sequence). CDR3 in amino acids: CAWTGTGSGQPQHF. CDR3 DNA sequence: TGTGCCTGGACCGGGACTGGAAGCGGTCAGCCCCAGCATTTT. Supplemented by reference TRBV30 and TRBJ1-5, the full variable domain reads SQTIHQWPATLVQPVGSPLSLECTVEGTSNPNLYWYRQAAGRGLQLLFYSVGIGQISSEVPQNLSASRPQDRQFILSSKKLLLSDSGFYLCAWTGTGSGQPQHFGDGTRLSIL.

The chain is built from TRBV7-7 and TRBJ2-3; 8 bases fit TRBD2. The J segment lost 4 bases and the V segment lost 5 bases, leaving 2 bases of the junction unmatched. Germline CDR1 SSHAT, CDR2 FNYEAQ (reference sequence). The CDR3 runs 13 residues. The CDR3 DNA follows: TGTGCCAGCAGCACGGGGGGGGCAGATACGCAGTATTTT. Residues: CASSTGGADTQYF.